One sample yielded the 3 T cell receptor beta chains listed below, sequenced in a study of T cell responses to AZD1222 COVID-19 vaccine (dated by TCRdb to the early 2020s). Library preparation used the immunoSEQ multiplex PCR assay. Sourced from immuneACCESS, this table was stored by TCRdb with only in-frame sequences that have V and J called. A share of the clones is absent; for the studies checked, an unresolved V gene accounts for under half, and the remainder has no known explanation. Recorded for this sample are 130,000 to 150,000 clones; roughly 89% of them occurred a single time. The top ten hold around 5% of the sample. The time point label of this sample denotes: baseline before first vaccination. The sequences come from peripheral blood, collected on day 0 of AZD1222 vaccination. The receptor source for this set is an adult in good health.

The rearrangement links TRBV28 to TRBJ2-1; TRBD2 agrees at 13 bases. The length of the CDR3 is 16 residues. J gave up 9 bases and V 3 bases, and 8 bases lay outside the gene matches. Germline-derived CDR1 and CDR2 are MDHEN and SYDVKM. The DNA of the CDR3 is TGTGCCAGCAGTTTTGAGGGACTAGCGGGATTACCTGAGCAGTTCTTC. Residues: CASSFEGLAGLPEQFF.

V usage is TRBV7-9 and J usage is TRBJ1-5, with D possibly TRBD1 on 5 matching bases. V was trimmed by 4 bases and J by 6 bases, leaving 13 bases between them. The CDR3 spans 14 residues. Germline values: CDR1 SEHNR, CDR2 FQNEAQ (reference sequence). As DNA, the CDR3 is TGTGCCAGCAGCTCGTCCCCGGGGGTTCAGCCCCAGCATTTT. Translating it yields CASSSSPGVQPQHF.

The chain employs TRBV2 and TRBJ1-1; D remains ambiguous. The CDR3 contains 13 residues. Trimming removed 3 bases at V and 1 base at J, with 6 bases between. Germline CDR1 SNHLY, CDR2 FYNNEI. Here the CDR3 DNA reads TGTGCCAGCAGTGAGCGGCCGAACACTGAAGCTTTCTTT. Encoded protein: CASSERPNTEAFF.